A selection of T cell receptor beta chains follows, all from one sample in a study of T-cell memory formation after mild COVID-19. TCRdb reanalysed the 5' RACE reads using MiXCR and keeps one entry per CDR3 protein. The table includes around 340,000 distinct CDR3 sequences, 13% to 15% detected once. Sequencing used PBMCs or a T cell subset sorted from them (not recorded which). The receptors were sampled from a man younger than 35 who had mild COVID-19 (a few samples of this study predate the infection). Cell type and time point are not known. Each CDR3 is given without its conserved first and last residue. The D gene is left open where the match is weak. Size tells how often a clone was seen, or its class if it is expanded.

D | J | V | size | CDR3
- | TRBJ1-2 | TRBV5-1 | few | ASRETVNYGYT
- | TRBJ1-1 | TRBV20-1 | few | SAHQDMNTEAF
- | TRBJ2-7 | TRBV5-1 | few | ASSLALGVWTYEQY
- | TRBJ2-5 | TRBV29-1 | few | SVERSGSSIGTQY
- | TRBJ2-5 | TRBV7-9 | few | ASTLAGETQY
- | TRBJ1-5 | TRBV12-3/TRBV12-4 | many | ASSLAGVSNQPQH
- | TRBJ2-3 | TRBV14 | few | ASSQVQQDTQY
- | TRBJ2-7 | TRBV10-3 | few | AISDGTGLQQY
- | TRBJ2-1 | TRBV21-1 | many | ASTTSPAGIYNEQF
- | TRBJ1-2 | TRBV5-1 | many | ASSLGDVYGYT